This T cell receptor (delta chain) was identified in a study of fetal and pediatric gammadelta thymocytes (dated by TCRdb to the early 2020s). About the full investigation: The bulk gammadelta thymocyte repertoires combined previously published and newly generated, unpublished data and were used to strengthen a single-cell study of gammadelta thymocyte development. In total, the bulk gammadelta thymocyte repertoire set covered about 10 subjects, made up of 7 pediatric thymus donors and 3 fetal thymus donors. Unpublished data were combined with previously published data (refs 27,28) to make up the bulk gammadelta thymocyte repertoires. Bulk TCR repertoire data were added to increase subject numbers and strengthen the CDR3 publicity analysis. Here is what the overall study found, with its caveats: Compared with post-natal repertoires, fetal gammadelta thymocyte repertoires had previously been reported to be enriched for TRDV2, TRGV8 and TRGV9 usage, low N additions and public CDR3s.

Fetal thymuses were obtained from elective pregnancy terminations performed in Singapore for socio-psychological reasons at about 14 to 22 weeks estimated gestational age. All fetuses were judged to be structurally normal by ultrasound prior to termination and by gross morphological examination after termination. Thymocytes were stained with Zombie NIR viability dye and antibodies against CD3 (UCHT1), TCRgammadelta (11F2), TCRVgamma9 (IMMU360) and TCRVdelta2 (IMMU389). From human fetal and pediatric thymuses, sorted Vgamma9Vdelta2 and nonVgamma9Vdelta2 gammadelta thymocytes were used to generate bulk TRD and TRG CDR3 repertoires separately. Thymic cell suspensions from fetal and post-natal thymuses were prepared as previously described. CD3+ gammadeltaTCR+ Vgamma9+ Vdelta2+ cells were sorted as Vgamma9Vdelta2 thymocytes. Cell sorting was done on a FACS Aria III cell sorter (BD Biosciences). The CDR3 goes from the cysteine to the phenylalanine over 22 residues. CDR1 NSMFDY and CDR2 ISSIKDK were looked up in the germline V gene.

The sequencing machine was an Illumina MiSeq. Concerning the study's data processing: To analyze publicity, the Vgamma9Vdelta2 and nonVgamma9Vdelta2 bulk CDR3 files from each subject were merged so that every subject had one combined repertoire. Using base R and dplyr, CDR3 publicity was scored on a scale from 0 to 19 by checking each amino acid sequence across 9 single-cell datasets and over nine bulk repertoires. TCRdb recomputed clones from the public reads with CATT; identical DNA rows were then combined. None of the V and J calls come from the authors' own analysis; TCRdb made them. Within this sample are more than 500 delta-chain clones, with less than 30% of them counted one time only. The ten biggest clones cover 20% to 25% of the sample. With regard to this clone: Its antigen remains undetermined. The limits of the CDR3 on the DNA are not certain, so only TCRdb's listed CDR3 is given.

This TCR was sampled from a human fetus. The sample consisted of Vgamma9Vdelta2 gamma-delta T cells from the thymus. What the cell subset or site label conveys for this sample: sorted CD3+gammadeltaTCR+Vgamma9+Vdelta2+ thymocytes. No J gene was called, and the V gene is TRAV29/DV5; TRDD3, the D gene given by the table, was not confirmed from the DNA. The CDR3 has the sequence CSVLLCSKRWGIAPGTPDRCFF.